Below, 27 T cell receptor beta chains from the same sample are listed, as sequenced in a study of vaccination and CD4 T cells after COVID-19. Treatment specified: 10-day PBMC culture with coronavirus spike peptide pools or control peptides (ViraFEST assay). Antigens for these TCRs are unknown. An Oncomine TCR Beta short-read assay was used to sequence the DNA from cultured CD4+ T cells. MiXCR was run by TCRdb on the PCR reads, yielding one entry per CDR3 protein. The sample shows 15,000 or so distinct CDR3 sequences, around a third of them seen only once. The input for sequencing was CD4+ T cells from blood, cultured in vitro, taken before SARS-CoV-2 vaccination. Receptors were obtained from a human donor who received a COVID-19 vaccine.

In this sample, this clonotype turned up a few times. CDR3: CASSLLDSPLHF. CDR3 bases: TGTGCCAGCAGCTTGCTCGATTCACCCCTCCACTTT. This rearrangement joins TRBV7-9 to TRBJ1-6; D not certain. Between the trimmed V and J ends, which lost 3 bases and 8 bases, there was a span of 5 bases. CDR3 length: 12 amino acids. Germline CDR1 reads SEHNR; CDR2 reads FQNEAQ (reference sequence).

This clonotype came up a few times. The chain uses TRBV27 and TRBJ1-6; D is unclear. V shed 7 bases and J shed 6 bases, with 13 bases lying between them. The CDR3 spans 14 residues. CDR1 is MNHEY and CDR2 is SMNVEV in the germline V gene (reference sequence). The CDR3 bases are TGTGCCAGCACGGAGAAGGGTATTAATTCACCCCTCCACTTT. Translation: CASTEKGINSPLHF.

This chain uses TRBV6-2 or TRBV6-3 with TRBJ1-2; 10 nucleotides match TRBD1. There are 13 residues in the CDR3. Germline assignment: CDR1 MNHEY and CDR2 SVGEGT. Germline trimming cut 6 bases from V and 8 bases from J; bases unmatched to any gene: 6. Here the CDR3 reads CASRTGGVRGYTF. The DNA for the CDR3 is TGTGCCAGCAGGACAGGGGGCGTACGGGGCTACACCTTC.

The chain links TRBV20-1 to TRBJ1-1, with 7 bases lining up with TRBD1. Trimming cost V 1 base and J 6 bases; bases outside gene matches: 8. This CDR3 spans 14 amino acids. The germline CDR1 and CDR2 sequences are DFQATT and SNEGSKA (reference sequence). In DNA, the CDR3 is TGCAGTGCTAGAGTCGACAGGGTGGTTGCTGAAGCTTTCTTT. Translating it yields CSARVDRVVAEAFF.

Turning to this clonotype: A junction boundary mismatches the germline segment, possibly from a read error. The chain employs TRBV30 and TRBJ1-2; unclear D gene. The germline CDR1 and CDR2 sequences are GTSNPN and SVGIG (reference sequence). This CDR3 region has 12 residues. The DNA of the CDR3 is TGTGCCTGGCGTGTGGCATTCCGGCGCTACACCTTC. Its protein is CAWRVAFRRYTF.

Only one count was recorded for this clonotype. The chain carries TRBV6-5 and TRBJ2-5; unclear D gene. Per the germline V gene, CDR1 is MNHEY and CDR2 is SVGAGI. The CDR3 totals 14 residues. Trimming left V 0 bases short and J 2 bases short, with 7 bases between. In DNA, the CDR3 is TGTGCCAGCAGTTACTCGGGCGGTCAAGAGACCCAGTACTTC. Its protein is CASSYSGGQETQYF.

This clonotype has just a few counts. The V call is TRBV24-1, the J call TRBJ1-4, with TRBD1 identical over 10 bases. The CDR3 sequence is 16 residues long. The trim removed 3 bases at V and 8 bases at J, leaving 8 bases unmatched. Germline values: CDR1 KGHDR, CDR2 SFDVKD. The chain's CDR3 is CATSDPHRDRGEKLFF. In DNA form, the CDR3 reads TGTGCCACCAGTGATCCCCACCGGGACAGGGGCGAAAAACTGTTTTTT.

This clonotype was detected only a few times. The CDR3 reads CAWQAGSQETQYF. CDR3 DNA: TGTGCCTGGCAGGCGGGGTCTCAAGAGACCCAGTACTTC. This chain connects TRBV30 to TRBJ2-5; D is perhaps TRBD2 (6 bases). The length of the CDR3 is 13 residues. V lost 5 bases and J 2 bases, leaving 12 bases between the germline ends. The germline V gene has CDR1 GTSNPN and CDR2 SVGIG (reference sequence).

The rearrangement joins TRBV20-1 to TRBJ1-5, with 11 bases matching TRBD1. V dropped 6 bases and J dropped 7; count of bases not matched to a gene: 5. The CDR3 is made up of 13 amino acids. Per the germline V gene, CDR1 is DFQATT and CDR2 is SNEGSKA (reference sequence). The CDR3: CSARTGGDQPQHF. CDR3 coding DNA: TGCAGTGCCCGGACAGGGGGCGACCAGCCCCAGCATTTT.

This clonotype was seen more than once but under ten times. The chain combines TRBV6-1 with TRBJ1-3; 10 nucleotides agree with TRBD1. The V and J ends lost 5 bases and 1 base, in that order; junction bases with no gene match: 2. Germline V lookup: CDR1 MNHNS, CDR2 SASEGT. CDR3 size: 15 residues. The CDR3 spells CASSRQGASGNTIYF. The CDR3, as DNA: TGTGCCAGCAGTAGACAGGGGGCTTCTGGAAACACCATATATTTT.

There are a few counts of this clonotype. The chain links TRBV2 to TRBJ1-2, with D unclear. Trimming removed 1 base from V and 6 bases from J, with 9 bases in between. CDR1 is SNHLY and CDR2 is FYNNEI in the germline V gene. The CDR3 is made up of 13 amino acids. The CDR3 protein is CASSEVWGDGYTF. Here the CDR3 DNA reads TGTGCCAGCAGTGAAGTGTGGGGTGATGGCTACACCTTC.

The V and J genes are TRBV9 and TRBJ2-7; 7 bases are shared with TRBD1. Germline V gives CDR1 SGDLS, CDR2 YYNGEE. The V segment lost 4 bases and the J segment 3 bases; nucleotides outside the gene matches: 4. The CDR3 runs 13 residues. In DNA, the CDR3 is TGTGCCAGCAGCCCCTGGGACAGCTACGAGCAGTACTTC. Its protein is CASSPWDSYEQYF. The full variable domain, with the rest looked up from reference TRBV9 and TRBJ2-7, is DSGVTQTPKHLITATGQRVTLRCSPRSGDLSVYWYQQSLDQGLQFLIQYYNGEERAKGNILERFSAQQFPDLHSELNLSSLELGDSALYFCASSPWDSYEQYFGPGTRLTVT.

This clonotype was detected a few times. This rearrangement joins TRBV7-2 to TRBJ2-3; 9 bases fit TRBD2. Germline trimming cut 2 bases from V and 2 bases from J; bases unmatched to any gene: 5. Germline V CDR1 and CDR2: SGHTA, FQGNSA. The CDR3 sequence is 16 residues long. As DNA, the CDR3 is TGTGCCAGCAGCTTAAGGGCTAGCGGGGACACAGATACGCAGTATTTT. Its protein product is CASSLRASGDTDTQYF.

This clonotype was detected only a few times. The chain has TRBV11-2 and TRBJ1-1; D perhaps matches TRBD1 (5 bases). The CDR3 consists of 15 residues. CDR1 SGHAT and CDR2 FQNNGV come from the germline V gene. V lost 4 bases, J lost 5 bases, and 17 bases lay in between. Here the CDR3 DNA reads TGTGCCAGCAGCTCAAATTCCGGGGGTTGGACTGAAGCTTTCTTT. It codes for CASSSNSGGWTEAFF. Full variable domain (rest looked up from reference TRBV11-2 and TRBJ1-1): EAGVAQSPRYKIIEKRQSVAFWCNPISGHATLYWYQQILGQGPKLLIQFQNNGVVDDSQLPKDRFSAERLKGVDSTLKIQPAKLEDSAVYLCASSSNSGGWTEAFFGQGTRLTVV.

This chain joins TRBV29-1 and TRBJ1-4, with D possibly TRBD1 on 5 matching bases. V gave up 6 bases and J gave up 8 bases, with 13 bases separating them. The CDR3 contains 12 residues. In germline, CDR1 is SQVTM, CDR2 ANQGSEA. The CDR3 DNA is TGCAGCGTGGGGCTTGGGGCGGAAAAACTGTTTTTT. This encodes CSVGLGAEKLFF.

This clonotype has a handful of counts. The gene calls are TRBV11-2 and TRBJ1-1; D unresolved. Germline V gives CDR1 SGHAT, CDR2 FQNNGV. The V end was cut by 7 bases, the J end by 0 bases, with 15 bases between. The CDR3 sequence is 15 residues long. CDR3 sequence reads: CASTPGPLLNTEAFF. For the CDR3, the DNA is TGTGCCAGCACCCCCGGGCCCCTATTGAACACTGAAGCTTTCTTT.

The chain combines TRBV2 with TRBJ1-5; a weak D match, TRBD1 (6 bases). V lost 6 bases to trimming and J lost 2 bases, with 14 bases between them. Germline V lookup: CDR1 SNHLY, CDR2 FYNNEI. The CDR3 spans 15 residues. Here the CDR3 reads CASRDGQRRNQPQHF. Here the CDR3 DNA reads TGTGCCAGCAGAGATGGACAGCGCCGCAATCAGCCCCAGCATTTT.

This clonotype was detected a few times. This chain connects TRBV7-8 to TRBJ1-6; D not certain. V was pared by 0 bases and J by 14 bases, with 14 bases between. CDR1 and CDR2 from the germline V gene are SGHVS and FQNEAQ. The CDR3 covers 14 residues. The CDR3 bases are TGTGCCAGCAGCTTAGCGAGGCAGGAGGAAACCCTCCACTTT. Residues: CASSLARQEETLHF.

This clonotype was counted between two and nine times. The CDR3 sequence: CSAPKPDRANNEQFF. The CDR3 DNA reads as TGCAGTGCTCCGAAACCGGACAGGGCCAACAATGAGCAGTTCTTC. The chain has TRBV20-1 and TRBJ2-1; 8 bases are shared with TRBD1. Looked up from germline, CDR1 is DFQATT and CDR2 is SNEGSKA (reference sequence). The CDR3 contains 15 residues. The J segment lost 5 bases and the V segment lost 5 bases, leaving 11 bases of the junction unmatched.

This clonotype was recorded a few times. V is TRBV25-1 and J is TRBJ2-5; 7 nucleotides align to TRBD2. This CDR3 has 14 residues. With V trimmed by 10 bases and J by 5 bases, 13 bases remained unmatched. From germline, CDR1 is MGHDK and CDR2 SYGVNS. The CDR3 protein is CATAHGGGSETQYF. For the CDR3, the DNA is TGTGCCACCGCCCATGGGGGGGGAAGCGAGACCCAGTACTTC. Supplemented by reference TRBV25-1 and TRBJ2-5, the full variable domain reads EADIYQTPRYLVIGTGKKITLECSQTMGHDKMYWYQQDPGMELHLIHYSYGVNSTEKGDLSSESTVSRIRTEHFPLTLESARPSHTSQYLCATAHGGGSETQYFGPGTRLLVL.

In its sample, this clonotype was seen a few times. The rearrangement links TRBV7-9 to TRBJ2-2, with D tentatively TRBD2 (6 bases). The V end lost 8 bases, the J end lost 7 bases, and 14 bases lay between the germline ends. The CDR3 loop spans 13 amino acids. Germline values: CDR1 SEHNR, CDR2 FQNEAQ (reference sequence). CDR3 nucleotide sequence: TGTGCCAGCGACTACCTGGGGGGCGGGGAGCTGTTTTTT. It yields the protein CASDYLGGGELFF.

This clonotype is judged medium-sized. This sequence joins TRBV6-1 and TRBJ2-5; weak D call: TRBD1 (5 bases). The CDR3 sequence is 17 residues long. The germline CDR1 and CDR2 sequences are MNHNS and SASEGT. The V end lost 5 bases, the J end lost 5 bases, and 24 bases lay between the germline ends. The CDR3 spells CASSQTTDSLGSETQYF. CDR3 nucleotide sequence: TGTGCCAGCAGTCAAACCACAGACAGCCTGGGGTCGGAGACCCAGTACTTC.

This clonotype was recorded a few times. The CDR3 nucleotides read TGTGCCAGCAGTTACTCGGGACTTCTCACCGGGGAGCTGTTTTTT. Its translation is CASSYSGLLTGELFF. The V and J genes are TRBV6-5 and TRBJ2-2, with D possibly TRBD2 on 6 matching bases. The germline CDR1 and CDR2 sequences are MNHEY and SVGAGI. Trimming took off 0 bases at V and 4 bases at J, with 9 bases between the two ends. This CDR3 is built from 15 residues.

J is TRBJ1-1 and V is TRBV18, with 8 bases matching TRBD1. CDR3 length: 13 residues. Germline values: CDR1 KGHSH, CDR2 LQKENI. V shed 5 bases and J 4 bases; nucleotides not matched to a gene: 3. The CDR3 is CASSTGQATEAFF. Written as DNA, the CDR3 is TGTGCCAGCTCAACGGGACAGGCCACTGAAGCTTTCTTT. Full variable domain (outside the CDR3, taken from reference TRBV18 and TRBJ1-1): NAGVMQNPRHLVRRRGQEARLRCSPMKGHSHVYWYRQLPEEGLKFMVYLQKENIIDESGMPKERFSAEFPKEGPSILRIQQVVRGDSAAYFCASSTGQATEAFFGQGTRLTVV.

This clonotype rates as medium-sized. This rearrangement joins TRBV30 to TRBJ1-2, with D perhaps TRBD1 (5 bases). Between the trimmed V and J ends, which lost 0 bases and 7 bases, there was a span of 9 bases. Germline V lookup: CDR1 GTSNPN, CDR2 SVGIG (reference sequence). This CDR3 contains 12 residues. The CDR3 DNA reads TGTGCCTGGAGTGTACAGGCGCGTGGCTACACCTTC. The encoded protein is CAWSVQARGYTF.

The rearrangement uses TRBV6-1 and TRBJ1-4; TRBD1 aligns across 7 bases. The CDR3 runs 15 residues. The germline V gene encodes CDR1 MNHNS and CDR2 SASEGT. The trim removed 4 bases at V and 1 base at J, leaving 3 bases unmatched. CDR3 nucleotides: TGTGCCAGCAGTGGACAGGGAGTAACTAATGAAAAACTGTTTTTT. As protein: CASSGQGVTNEKLFF.

This clonotype has only a few counts. V gene TRBV7-9 combines with J gene TRBJ2-3; no clear D gene. Germline V gene lookup returns CDR1 SEHNR and CDR2 FQNEAQ (reference sequence). Trimming took off 1 base at V and 1 base at J, with 3 bases between the two ends. This CDR3 is 13 amino acids long. The CDR3 bases are TGTGCCAGCAGCTTAGATGGCACAGATACGCAGTATTTT. Translation: CASSLDGTDTQYF.